This entry features one TCR beta chain sequence. The source of the sample is a study of blood T cell repertoires in COVID-19. Background on the study: PBMCs, B-cell-depleted T cells, or T cells were the source of the cDNA or gDNA that made up the material.

TCRdb keeps only in-frame clones here, not all; method: immunoSEQ multiplex PCR. The sample consists of over 200,000 clones, approximately 90% of them appearing once. Each participant's cohort was designated according to participant-reported clinical history. In Cohort 3, a recovered donor had either two negative PCRs, clearance, or symptom resolution. The CDR3 has 15 residues. The germline V gene has CDR1 SGHVS and CDR2 FQNEAQ. The V gene lost 5 bases and the J gene lost 6 bases, with 17 bases spanning the gap. This sequence originates from a man aged 18-30 years who had recovered from COVID-19. The sequenced sample was PBMCs or T cells enriched from blood (not recorded which). The V gene is TRBV7-8, the J gene TRBJ2-1; D might be TRBD2 (5 bases). As DNA, the CDR3 is TGTGCCAGCAGCACCCCGTCGGGGTATAGCAATGAGCAGTTCTTC. Its translation: CASSTPSGYSNEQFF.